Included here is one TCR beta chain sequence, with context. No antigen is known for it. No base quality information exists; no much larger clone differs at one position. This sample was taken from a study of shared clonotypes between healthy human individuals (dated by TCRdb to 2020 to 2021). Context from the whole study: The cohort included a few men and a couple of women between 18 and 49 years of age. For each donor, three plates each were used for CD4 naive and CD4 memory, two plates were used for CD8 naive, and one plate was used for CD8 memory. Per donor, leukapheresis produced somewhere between about 0.9 and 9 billion PBMCs. The study deeply sequenced blood TCR repertoires of about five healthy adults to estimate repertoire size and the extent of clonotype sharing between individuals. Libraries were prepared and TCR repertoires were sequenced by different laboratories using diverse techniques, in order to increase sequencing depth and limit assay-specific biases.

On the study overall, not on this receptor specifically: Sampling was restricted to blood, and TCR repertoires in tissue are likely to differ from TCR repertoires in blood. Incomplete sequencing was indicated by rarefaction of sorted-subset datasets, despite the large sequencing depth. When a handful of donors were compared, the shared fraction of clonotypes was 5% to 6.5% for naive CD4, about 4% for naive CD8, roughly 2.5% for memory CD4, and approximately 0.4% for memory CD8. Naive subsets generally had larger estimated clonotype richness than memory subsets. Because the study included a small number of donors, the genetic and exposure-history diversity represented was limited. Higher generation probabilities were observed for clonotypes shared by all four sorted-subset donors than for non-shared clonotypes. Based on pairwise subsampling, the degree of clonotype sharing among donors was expected to be affected by sequencing depth.

Using the deep immunoSEQ assay, multiplex PCR amplified TCR CDR3 regions from genomic DNA. For each cell subset, the extracted genomic DNA was distributed evenly across all wells of several immunoSEQ 96-well plates, and each plate served as one replicate. For sorted subsets, about 210 ng of genomic DNA, equivalent to 25,000 to 35,000 T cell genomes, went into each replicate PCR. Purified libraries were quantified with a Qubit 3.0 fluorometer, sized on a Bioanalyzer 2100, and re-quantified with the KAPA Library Quantification kit. Every immunoSEQ 96-well plate was sequenced on a dedicated single-read 150-cycle Illumina NextSeq 550 flow cell. The published analysis was carried out like this. Because the immunoSEQ output included only junctional sequences and no quality scores, the filtering could not be the same as the filtering used for full-length reads. Sequences were annotated with PyIR, a Python wrapper for IgBLAST v1.9, using IMGT germline references to assign V/J genes and CDR3. Reads were removed for weak V/J assignments (E-value above 1e-6), missing CDR3, stop codons, out-of-frame junctions, or ambiguous translated residues. V3J clonotypes were defined by identical inferred V gene, J gene, and CDR3 amino acid sequence. The percentage overlap between two repertoires was calculated by dividing the number of shared unique clonotypes by the size of the smaller repertoire. Repertoire richness was assessed with RTK rarefaction, the Chao1 estimator, and Recon v2.1 estimates of unobserved clonotypes. Generation probabilities were computed with OLGA for all TCRbeta clonotypes obtained by the gDNA method from four donors. TCRdb took this table from immuneACCESS and kept in-frame rearrangements with V and J called. Such tables lack part of the clones; where checked against another copy, unresolved V genes explain under half of the gap, and the rest is unexplained. Clonal size and the V and J genes are those of that table, whereas D and trimming came from the DNA. The sample yields some 1,900,000 clones; less than 95% were counted once. Together, the top ten hold 1% to 1.5% of the sample.

Measured from the cysteine to the phenylalanine, the CDR3 is 15 residues long. The only DNA kept is the CDR3, 45 bases in frame from the first base. The junction carries 14 bases between V and J, which are trimmed by 1 base and 5 bases respectively. The germline V gene provides CDR1 MGHRA and CDR2 YSYEKL. CD8 naive samples were CD45RO-negative cells positively selected for CCR7, giving a CD45RA+CCR7+ population that excluded TemRA cells. Healthy HIV-negative adults with no recently reported acute infections or vaccinations were included as donors. Only Caucasian adults living in Nashville, Tennessee, USA were represented among the donors. Blood was obtained by leukapheresis, after which PBMCs were separated by Ficoll-Histopaque density gradient centrifugation and cryopreserved in liquid nitrogen vapor phase. Purity and quantity of every magnetically sorted T cell population were checked by analytical flow cytometry. Genomic DNA was isolated from each sorted fraction and quantified by UV absorbance on a Nanodrop 2000c.

This receptor was obtained from a young man in good health. Recombination joined TRBV4-1 with TRBJ1-1; TRBD1 might be the D gene, on 6 matching bases. Sequencing input: naive CD8+ T cells sorted from blood. This specimen's cell subset or site label, per the study, means: CD45RA+CCR7+. The DNA reads as follows: TGCGCCAGCAGCCAAGGTACGGGGGCTAGGACTGAAGCTTTCTTT. The translation is CASSQGTGARTEAFF.